These 27 T cell receptor beta chains were all obtained from the same sample, sequenced in a study of blood T cell repertoires in COVID-19. Repertoires were generated with immunoSEQ multiplex PCR, while TCRdb's copy carries only in-frame clones and drops some. Among fewer than 400,000 clones listed, around 86% were seen once. The specimen was PBMCs or T cells enriched from blood (not recorded which). The receptors originated from a man aged 25 to 40 who had recovered from COVID-19.

V gene TRBV6-5 combines with J gene TRBJ1-6; a weak D match, TRBD1 (5 bases). The CDR3 sequence is 15 residues long. CDR1 and CDR2 from the germline V gene are MNHEY and SVGAGI. With 7 bases removed from V and 0 bases from J, the gap between germline ends came to 10 bases. The CDR3 sequence is CASIPQGSYNSPLHF. The CDR3 DNA sequence: TGTGCCAGCATCCCCCAGGGCTCCTATAATTCACCCCTCCACTTT.

J is TRBJ1-4 and V is TRBV19, with 12 nucleotides matching TRBD1. CDR1 is LNHDA and CDR2 is SQIVND in the germline V gene (reference sequence). With V trimmed by 3 bases and J by 4 bases, 6 bases remained unmatched. This CDR3 has 17 residues. CDR3 nucleotides: TGTGCCAGTAGTATGATGGGACAGGGGGCCGGTAATGAAAAACTGTTTTTT. This gives the protein CASSMMGQGAGNEKLFF.

V is TRBV4-1 and J is TRBJ1-2; D is ambiguous. Trimming pared 1 base from V and 2 bases from J, leaving 17 bases between. CDR1 is MGHRA, CDR2 YSYEKL, per germline. This CDR3 comprises 17 residues. CDR3 sequence reads: CASSQGENSGRNYGYTF. DNA for the CDR3: TGCGCCAGCAGCCAAGGGGAGAACTCCGGTCGGAACTATGGCTACACCTTC.

This chain links TRBV7-9 with TRBJ2-1, with D tentatively TRBD1 (6 bases). V was cut by 1 base and J by 5 bases, with 15 bases left in between. This CDR3 is 16 amino acids long. The germline CDR1 and CDR2 sequences are SEHNR and FQNEAQ (reference sequence). The CDR3, as DNA: TGTGCCAGCAGCTTAGTTTCGCAGGGGATCCACAATGAGCAGTTCTTC. Its protein is CASSLVSQGIHNEQFF.

This clone has a single count. The chain employs TRBV4-1 and TRBJ2-5; weak D call: TRBD1 (6 bases). Trimming removed 1 base at V and 2 bases at J, with 11 bases between. The germline V gene encodes CDR1 MGHRA and CDR2 YSYEKL. CDR3 length: 15 amino acids. This CDR3 reads CASSQVGQGQETQYF. As DNA, the CDR3 is TGCGCCAGCAGCCAAGTCGGGCAGGGGCAAGAGACCCAGTACTTC.

This chain uses TRBV15 with TRBJ1-1; TRBD1 aligns across 8 bases. This CDR3 spans 15 amino acids. V shed 7 bases, J shed 1 base, and the junction held 8 bases outside the gene matches. Per germline, CDR1 LNHNV and CDR2 YYDKDF (reference sequence). The CDR3 DNA is TGTGCCACCATAGGGCCGGGACAGGCGAACACTGAAGCTTTCTTT. Protein product: CATIGPGQANTEAFF. The complete variable domain, with remaining parts taken from reference TRBV15 and TRBJ1-1, reads DAMVIQNPRYQVTQFGKPVTLSCSQTLNHNVMYWYQQKSSQAPKLLFHYYDKDFNNEADTPDNFQSRRPNTSFCFLDIRSPGLGDTAMYLCATIGPGQANTEAFFGQGTRLTVV.

The chain recombines TRBV12-3 or TRBV12-4 with TRBJ1-3; D is ambiguous. The CDR3 has 13 amino acids. V lost 3 bases and J lost 9, with 12 bases in between. DNA for the CDR3: TGTGCCAGCAGTTTGGACCAGCGGGGCACCATATATTTT. Residues: CASSLDQRGTIYF.

V and J are TRBV6-5 and TRBJ1-6; TRBD1 matches at 7 bases. Germline CDR1 MNHEY, CDR2 SVGAGI. The V segment lost 2 bases and the J segment 5 bases; nucleotides outside the gene matches: 6. The CDR3 has 16 amino acids. The CDR3 nucleotides are TGTGCCAGCAGTTACGCTGTAGACAGGGATAATTCACCCCTCCACTTT. As protein: CASSYAVDRDNSPLHF.

V and J are TRBV7-9 and TRBJ2-5, with TRBD2 as a possible D gene (5 bases). V gave up 4 bases and J gave up 5 bases, with 11 bases separating them. CDR1 and CDR2 (germline): SEHNR, FQNEAQ (reference sequence). This CDR3 has 13 residues. CDR3 residues: CASSSGYWETQYF. CDR3 nucleotide sequence: TGTGCCAGCAGCTCGGGATATTGGGAGACCCAGTACTTC.

The chain has TRBV6-2 or TRBV6-3 and TRBJ1-1, with D possibly matching TRBD1 (5 bases). With 2 bases removed from V and 2 bases from J, the gap between germline ends came to 21 bases. The germline V gene has CDR1 MNHEY and CDR2 SVGEGT. The CDR3 spans 18 residues. CDR3 region: CASSYRANRLNGNTEAFF. The CDR3 coding sequence is TGTGCCAGCAGTTACCGGGCGAACAGGTTAAATGGTAACACTGAAGCTTTCTTT.

The V gene is TRBV5-1, the J gene TRBJ2-1; 10 bases agree with TRBD2. Germline CDR1 reads SGHRS; CDR2 reads YFSETQ. The V segment lost 6 bases and the J segment 7 bases; nucleotides outside the gene matches: 4. The CDR3 is made up of 13 amino acids. The CDR3 spells CASTSGSRNEQFF. As DNA, the CDR3 is TGCGCCAGCACTAGCGGGAGTCGAAATGAGCAGTTCTTC.

The chain joins TRBV5-4 to TRBJ2-1; TRBD1 matches 9 bases. The CDR3 consists of 11 residues. V lost 4 bases and J lost 12; bases outside the gene matches: 2. The germline V gene has CDR1 SGHNT and CDR2 YYREEE (reference sequence). In nucleotides, the CDR3 is TGTGCCAGCAGCACGGACAGGGGGCAGTTCTTC. Translated: CASSTDRGQFF.

This rearrangement joins TRBV15 to TRBJ1-2; D possibly corresponds to TRBD1 (5 bases). V was shortened by 6 bases and J by 5 bases, with 22 bases between the two germline ends. This CDR3 contains 16 residues. Germline-derived CDR1 and CDR2 are LNHNV and YYDKDF (reference sequence). DNA for the CDR3: TGTGCCACCAGAGCAGGGTTCGCCAGGGCGGGGTATGGCTACACCTTC. Amino acid sequence: CATRAGFARAGYGYTF. Complete variable domain (other parts from reference TRBV15 and TRBJ1-2): DAMVIQNPRYQVTQFGKPVTLSCSQTLNHNVMYWYQQKSSQAPKLLFHYYDKDFNNEADTPDNFQSRRPNTSFCFLDIRSPGLGDTAMYLCATRAGFARAGYGYTFGSGTRLTVV.

This rearrangement joins TRBV19 to TRBJ1-2, with 7 bases that match TRBD1. V lost 1 base, J lost 4 bases, and 3 bases stayed unmatched. The CDR3 sequence is 14 residues long. Germline CDR1 is LNHDA and CDR2 is SQIVND (reference sequence). CDR3 nucleotides: TGTGCCAGTAGTATAGCGTGGGACAGCTATGGCTACACCTTC. Encoded protein: CASSIAWDSYGYTF.

This clone showed up just a few times. DNA for the CDR3: TGCGCCAGCAGCCCCCGTGGAGGGGACGGTAACTATGGCTACACCTTC. Amino acids: CASSPRGGDGNYGYTF. The chain carries TRBV5-1 and TRBJ1-2, with a possible D match to TRBD1 (5 bases). Trimming left V 4 bases short and J 1 base short, with 17 bases between. Germline V gene sequence: CDR1 SGHRS, CDR2 YFSETQ. The CDR3 runs 16 residues.

The chain carries TRBV4-1 and TRBJ1-5, with TRBD1 identical over 7 bases. The germline V gene has CDR1 MGHRA and CDR2 YSYEKL. Trimming took 5 bases from V and 4 from J; bases not matched to a gene: 8. This CDR3 spans 15 amino acids. DNA of the CDR3: TGCGCCAGCAGCGGAGCACAGGGGAGGAATCAGCCCCAGCATTTT. This encodes CASSGAQGRNQPQHF.

V and J are TRBV30 and TRBJ2-1; 13 positions agree with TRBD2. The CDR3 has 15 residues. V dropped 0 bases and J dropped 8; count of bases not matched to a gene: 4. Germline loops: CDR1 GTSNPN, CDR2 SVGIG (reference sequence). The CDR3: CAWSVGTSGVDEQFF. The CDR3, as DNA: TGTGCCTGGAGTGTCGGGACTAGCGGGGTCGATGAGCAGTTCTTC.

This chain joins TRBV7-8 and TRBJ1-2; D gene ambiguous. The germline CDR1 and CDR2 sequences are SGHVS and FQNEAQ. CDR3 size: 16 residues. V shed 1 base and J shed 0 bases, with 12 bases lying between them. The CDR3 spells CASSLGGAGSNYGYTF. In DNA form, the CDR3 reads TGTGCCAGCAGCTTAGGCGGTGCGGGGTCTAACTATGGCTACACCTTC.

The chain links TRBV27 to TRBJ2-1, with 13 nucleotides matching TRBD2. This CDR3 is 15 amino acids long. V dropped 7 bases and J dropped 5; count of bases not matched to a gene: 5. CDR1 and CDR2 (germline): MNHEY, SMNVEV (reference sequence). Written as DNA, the CDR3 is TGTGCCAGCACGGCCGGGACTAGCGGGAACAATGAGCAGTTCTTC. Protein product: CASTAGTSGNNEQFF.

The V and J genes are TRBV15 and TRBJ1-1, with 8 nucleotides matching TRBD1. CDR1 and CDR2 from the germline V gene are LNHNV and YYDKDF (reference sequence). V gave up 0 bases and J gave up 5 bases; unmatched junction bases: 11. CDR3 length: 17 amino acids. The CDR3 coding sequence is TGTGCCACCAGCAGAGAGCCCCGCAGGGGGCTACGGACTGAAGCTTTCTTT. Translation: CATSREPRRGLRTEAFF. The full variable domain, completed using reference TRBV15 and TRBJ1-1, is DAMVIQNPRYQVTQFGKPVTLSCSQTLNHNVMYWYQQKSSQAPKLLFHYYDKDFNNEADTPDNFQSRRPNTSFCFLDIRSPGLGDTAMYLCATSREPRRGLRTEAFFGQGTRLTVV.

V usage is TRBV7-2 and J usage is TRBJ2-5, with 7 bases matching TRBD1. V was clipped by 2 bases and J by 1 base; unmatched bases: 13. This CDR3 region has 18 residues. CDR1 is SGHTA, CDR2 FQGNSA, per germline. CDR3 sequence: CASSLSFRTGAAQETQYF. DNA for the CDR3: TGTGCCAGCAGCTTATCCTTTCGGACAGGTGCGGCCCAAGAGACCCAGTACTTC.

The chain recombines TRBV10-1 with TRBJ1-6, with D unclear. V was clipped by 8 bases and J by 5 bases, with 10 bases between them. The CDR3 loop spans 13 amino acids. CDR1 WNHNN and CDR2 SYGVQD come from the germline V gene (reference sequence). CDR3 in DNA: TGCGCCAGCCGGGCGGGAAATAATTCACCCCTCCACTTT. It codes for CASRAGNNSPLHF.

The chain joins TRBV15 to TRBJ1-2; TRBD1 is a possible D gene (6 bases). The CDR3 spans 14 residues. CDR1 and CDR2 from the germline V gene are LNHNV and YYDKDF (reference sequence). V was trimmed by 1 base and J by 3 bases, leaving 9 bases between them. CDR3 coding DNA: TGTGCCACCAGCAGAGGGACAGACCACTATGGCTACACCTTC. Translating gives CATSRGTDHYGYTF.

The chain carries TRBV28 and TRBJ1-1; maybe TRBD1 (6 bases). In germline, CDR1 is MDHEN, CDR2 SYDVKM. The CDR3 runs 15 residues. Trimming stripped 5 bases from V and 5 bases from J, with 18 bases between. CDR3: CASSPGTYQGTEAFF. CDR3 DNA sequence: TGTGCCAGCAGTCCCGGGACCTATCAGGGGACTGAAGCTTTCTTT.

V and J are TRBV3-1 (or the pseudogene TRBV3-2) and TRBJ2-1; 9 nucleotides match TRBD2. The CDR3 loop spans 14 amino acids. Trimming removed 4 bases from V and 6 bases from J; junction bases left unmatched: 4. Germline CDR1 and CDR2: LGHDT and YNNKEL (reference sequence). The CDR3 coding sequence is TGTGCCAGCAGCCCGACTAGCGGATCCAATGAGCAGTTCTTC. This translates into CASSPTSGSNEQFF.

V is TRBV7-9 and J is TRBJ1-4; no clear D. Germline CDR1 is SEHNR and CDR2 is FQNEAQ (reference sequence). With 5 bases removed from V and 5 bases from J, the gap between germline ends came to 12 bases. This CDR3 comprises 14 residues. The CDR3, as DNA: TGTGCCAGCAGCCTCATTGCGGGGAATGAAAAACTGTTTTTT. This sequence encodes CASSLIAGNEKLFF.

The V and J genes are TRBV7-6 and TRBJ1-2, with D maybe TRBD1 (5 bases). The CDR3 is 15 amino acids. The V end was cut by 1 base, the J end by 1 base, with 10 bases between. Germline CDR1 SGHVS, CDR2 FNYEAQ. The CDR3 is CASSLDQGHNYGYTF. CDR3 DNA sequence: TGTGCCAGCAGCTTAGATCAGGGTCATAACTATGGCTACACCTTC.